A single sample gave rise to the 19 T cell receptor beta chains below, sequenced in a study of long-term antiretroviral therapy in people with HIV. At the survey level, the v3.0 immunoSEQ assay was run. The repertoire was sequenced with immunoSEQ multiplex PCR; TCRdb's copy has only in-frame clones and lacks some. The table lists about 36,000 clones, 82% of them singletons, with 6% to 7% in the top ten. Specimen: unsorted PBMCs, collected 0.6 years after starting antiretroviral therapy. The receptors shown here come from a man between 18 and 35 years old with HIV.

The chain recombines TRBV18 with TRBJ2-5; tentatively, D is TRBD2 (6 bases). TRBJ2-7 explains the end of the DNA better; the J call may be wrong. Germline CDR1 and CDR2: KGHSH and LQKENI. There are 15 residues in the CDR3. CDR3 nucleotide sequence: TGTGCCAGCTCACTCCGGGACTTGTCCCCCAACGAGCAGTACTTC. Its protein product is CASSLRDLSPNEQYF.

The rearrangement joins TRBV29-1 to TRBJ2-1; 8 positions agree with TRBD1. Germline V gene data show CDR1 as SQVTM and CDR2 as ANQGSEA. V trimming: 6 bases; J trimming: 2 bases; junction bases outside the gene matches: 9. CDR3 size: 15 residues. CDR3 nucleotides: TGCAGCGTGAGCAGGGGGCAGAGCGCCTACAATGAGCAGTTCTTC. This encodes CSVSRGQSAYNEQFF.

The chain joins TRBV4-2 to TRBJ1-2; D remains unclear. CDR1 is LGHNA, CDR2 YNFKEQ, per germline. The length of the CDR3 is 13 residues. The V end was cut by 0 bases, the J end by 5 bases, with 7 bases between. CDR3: CASSQDTGYGYTF. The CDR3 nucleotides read TGTGCCAGCAGCCAAGATACGGGGTATGGCTACACCTTC.

The CDR3 nucleotides are TGTGCCAGCAGCTTTGGATCCTACGAGCAGTACTTC. Residues: CASSFGSYEQYF. The chain joins TRBV5-6 to TRBJ2-7; the D is unclear. The CDR3 runs to 12 residues. Germline-derived CDR1 and CDR2 are SGHDT and YYEEEE. The V end was cut by 2 bases, the J end by 1 base, with 4 bases between.

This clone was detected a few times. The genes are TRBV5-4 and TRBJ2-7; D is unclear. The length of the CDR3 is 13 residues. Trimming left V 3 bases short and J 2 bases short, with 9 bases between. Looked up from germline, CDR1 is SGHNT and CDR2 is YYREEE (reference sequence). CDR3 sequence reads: CASSSSTTYEQYF. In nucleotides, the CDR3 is TGTGCCAGCAGCTCTTCCACAACCTACGAGCAGTACTTC.

CDR3 DNA sequence: TGTGCCAGCTCACCATCCGGGACTAGCGTGGACAATGAGCAGTTCTTC. This codes for CASSPSGTSVDNEQFF. The V gene is TRBV18, the J gene TRBJ2-1; 10 nucleotides agree with TRBD2. J was trimmed by 5 bases and V by 2 bases; bases with no gene match: 6. Germline V gene sequence: CDR1 KGHSH, CDR2 LQKENI. The CDR3 has 16 amino acids.

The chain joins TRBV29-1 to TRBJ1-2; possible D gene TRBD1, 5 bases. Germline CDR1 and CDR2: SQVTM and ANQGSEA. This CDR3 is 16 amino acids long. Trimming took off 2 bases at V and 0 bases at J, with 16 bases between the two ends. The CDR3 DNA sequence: TGCAGCGTTGAACCTCTTCATGGGGCCTCTAACTATGGCTACACCTTC. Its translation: CSVEPLHGASNYGYTF.

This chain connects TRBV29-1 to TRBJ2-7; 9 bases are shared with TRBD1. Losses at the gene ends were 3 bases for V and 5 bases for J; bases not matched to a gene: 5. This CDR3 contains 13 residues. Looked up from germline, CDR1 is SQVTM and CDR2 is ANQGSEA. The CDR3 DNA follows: TGCAGCGTTGAGGGGACAGGGCGAAACGAGCAGTACTTC. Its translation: CSVEGTGRNEQYF.

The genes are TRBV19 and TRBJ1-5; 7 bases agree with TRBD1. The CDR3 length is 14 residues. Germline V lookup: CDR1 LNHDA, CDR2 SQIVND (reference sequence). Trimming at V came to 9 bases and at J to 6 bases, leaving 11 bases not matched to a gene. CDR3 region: CASQRQGGGQPQHF. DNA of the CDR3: TGTGCCAGCCAAAGGCAGGGGGGTGGTCAGCCCCAGCATTTT.

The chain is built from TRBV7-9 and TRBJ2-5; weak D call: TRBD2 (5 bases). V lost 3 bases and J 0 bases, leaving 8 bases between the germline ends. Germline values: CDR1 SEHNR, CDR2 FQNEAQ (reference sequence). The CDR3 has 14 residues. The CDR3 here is CASSFGEYQETQYF. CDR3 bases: TGTGCCAGCAGCTTCGGGGAGTACCAAGAGACCCAGTACTTC.

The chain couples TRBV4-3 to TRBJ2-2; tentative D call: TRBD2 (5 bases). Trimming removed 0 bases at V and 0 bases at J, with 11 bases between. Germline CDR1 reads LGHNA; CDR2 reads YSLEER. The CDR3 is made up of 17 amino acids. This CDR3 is CASSQDLADANTGELFF. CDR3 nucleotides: TGCGCCAGCAGCCAAGATCTAGCAGATGCGAACACCGGGGAGCTGTTTTTT.

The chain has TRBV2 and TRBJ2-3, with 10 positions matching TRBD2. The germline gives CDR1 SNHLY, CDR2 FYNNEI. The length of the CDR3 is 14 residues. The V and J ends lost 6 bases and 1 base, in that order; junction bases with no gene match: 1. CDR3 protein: CASRGTSGTDTQYF. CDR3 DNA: TGTGCCAGCAGGGGGACTAGCGGCACAGATACGCAGTATTTT.

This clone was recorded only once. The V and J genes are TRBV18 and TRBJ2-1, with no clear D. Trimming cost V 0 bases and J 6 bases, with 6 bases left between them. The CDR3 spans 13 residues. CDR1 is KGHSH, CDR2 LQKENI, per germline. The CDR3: CASSPPPPNEQFF. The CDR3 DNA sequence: TGTGCCAGCTCACCACCCCCCCCCAATGAGCAGTTCTTC.

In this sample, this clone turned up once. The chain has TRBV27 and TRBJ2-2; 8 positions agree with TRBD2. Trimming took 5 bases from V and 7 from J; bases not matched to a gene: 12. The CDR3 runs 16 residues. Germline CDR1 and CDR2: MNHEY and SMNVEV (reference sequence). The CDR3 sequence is CASSSSAGVTVGELFF. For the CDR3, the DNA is TGTGCCAGCAGTAGCTCAGCGGGAGTGACGGTCGGGGAGCTGTTTTTT.

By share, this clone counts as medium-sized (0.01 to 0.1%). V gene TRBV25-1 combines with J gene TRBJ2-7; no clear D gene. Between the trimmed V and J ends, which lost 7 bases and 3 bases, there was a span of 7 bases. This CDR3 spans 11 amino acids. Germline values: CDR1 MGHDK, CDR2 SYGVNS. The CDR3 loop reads CASTNHYEQYF. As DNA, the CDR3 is TGTGCCAGCACCAATCACTACGAGCAGTACTTC.

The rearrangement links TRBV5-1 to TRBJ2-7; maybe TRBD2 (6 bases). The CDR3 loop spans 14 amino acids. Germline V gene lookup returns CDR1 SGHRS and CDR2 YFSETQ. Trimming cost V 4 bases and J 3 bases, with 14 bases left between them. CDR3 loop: CASSKTGGNYEQYF. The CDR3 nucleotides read TGCGCCAGCAGCAAGACTGGCGGGAACTACGAGCAGTACTTC.

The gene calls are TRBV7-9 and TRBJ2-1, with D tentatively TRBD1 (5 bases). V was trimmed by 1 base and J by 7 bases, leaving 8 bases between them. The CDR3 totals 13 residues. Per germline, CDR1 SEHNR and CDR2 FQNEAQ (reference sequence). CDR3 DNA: TGTGCCAGCAGCTTAGTTAAGGGGAATGAGCAGTTCTTC. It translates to CASSLVKGNEQFF. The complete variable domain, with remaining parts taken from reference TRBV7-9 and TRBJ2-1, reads DTGVSQNPRHKITKRGQNVTFRCDPISEHNRLYWYRQTLGQGPEFLTYFQNEAQLEKSRLLSDRFSAERPKGSFSTLEIQRTEQGDSAMYLCASSLVKGNEQFFGPGTRLTVL.

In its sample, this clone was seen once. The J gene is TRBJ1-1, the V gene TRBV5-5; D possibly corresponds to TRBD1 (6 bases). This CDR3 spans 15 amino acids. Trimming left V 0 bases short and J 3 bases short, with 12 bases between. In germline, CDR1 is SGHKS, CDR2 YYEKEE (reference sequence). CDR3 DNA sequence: TGTGCCAGCAGCTTGGCCTCCTGGACAGACACTGAAGCTTTCTTT. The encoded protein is CASSLASWTDTEAFF.

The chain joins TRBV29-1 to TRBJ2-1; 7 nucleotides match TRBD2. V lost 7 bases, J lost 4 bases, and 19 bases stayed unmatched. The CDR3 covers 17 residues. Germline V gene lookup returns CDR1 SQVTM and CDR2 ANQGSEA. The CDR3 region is CSAEDAKRGTIYNEQFF. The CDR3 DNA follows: TGCAGCGCCGAAGATGCCAAACGAGGGACTATATACAATGAGCAGTTCTTC.